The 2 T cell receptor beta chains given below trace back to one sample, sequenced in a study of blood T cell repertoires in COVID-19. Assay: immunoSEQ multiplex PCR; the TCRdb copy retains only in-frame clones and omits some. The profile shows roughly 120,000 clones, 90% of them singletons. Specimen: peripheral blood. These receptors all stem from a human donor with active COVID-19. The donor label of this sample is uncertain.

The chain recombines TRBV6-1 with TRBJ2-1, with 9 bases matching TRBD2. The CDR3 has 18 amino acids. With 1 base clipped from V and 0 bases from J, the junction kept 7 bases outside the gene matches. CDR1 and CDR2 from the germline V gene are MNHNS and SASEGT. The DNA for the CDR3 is TGTGCCAGCAGTGAAGGGTGGCTAGCGGGGCACTCCTACAATGAGCAGTTCTTC. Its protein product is CASSEGWLAGHSYNEQFF.

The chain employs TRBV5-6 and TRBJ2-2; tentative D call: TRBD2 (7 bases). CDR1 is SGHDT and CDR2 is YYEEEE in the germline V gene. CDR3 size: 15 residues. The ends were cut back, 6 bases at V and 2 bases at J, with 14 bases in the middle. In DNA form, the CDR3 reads TGTGCCAGCACACCTGGGGGGGGCAACACCGGGGAGCTGTTTTTT. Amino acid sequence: CASTPGGGNTGELFF.